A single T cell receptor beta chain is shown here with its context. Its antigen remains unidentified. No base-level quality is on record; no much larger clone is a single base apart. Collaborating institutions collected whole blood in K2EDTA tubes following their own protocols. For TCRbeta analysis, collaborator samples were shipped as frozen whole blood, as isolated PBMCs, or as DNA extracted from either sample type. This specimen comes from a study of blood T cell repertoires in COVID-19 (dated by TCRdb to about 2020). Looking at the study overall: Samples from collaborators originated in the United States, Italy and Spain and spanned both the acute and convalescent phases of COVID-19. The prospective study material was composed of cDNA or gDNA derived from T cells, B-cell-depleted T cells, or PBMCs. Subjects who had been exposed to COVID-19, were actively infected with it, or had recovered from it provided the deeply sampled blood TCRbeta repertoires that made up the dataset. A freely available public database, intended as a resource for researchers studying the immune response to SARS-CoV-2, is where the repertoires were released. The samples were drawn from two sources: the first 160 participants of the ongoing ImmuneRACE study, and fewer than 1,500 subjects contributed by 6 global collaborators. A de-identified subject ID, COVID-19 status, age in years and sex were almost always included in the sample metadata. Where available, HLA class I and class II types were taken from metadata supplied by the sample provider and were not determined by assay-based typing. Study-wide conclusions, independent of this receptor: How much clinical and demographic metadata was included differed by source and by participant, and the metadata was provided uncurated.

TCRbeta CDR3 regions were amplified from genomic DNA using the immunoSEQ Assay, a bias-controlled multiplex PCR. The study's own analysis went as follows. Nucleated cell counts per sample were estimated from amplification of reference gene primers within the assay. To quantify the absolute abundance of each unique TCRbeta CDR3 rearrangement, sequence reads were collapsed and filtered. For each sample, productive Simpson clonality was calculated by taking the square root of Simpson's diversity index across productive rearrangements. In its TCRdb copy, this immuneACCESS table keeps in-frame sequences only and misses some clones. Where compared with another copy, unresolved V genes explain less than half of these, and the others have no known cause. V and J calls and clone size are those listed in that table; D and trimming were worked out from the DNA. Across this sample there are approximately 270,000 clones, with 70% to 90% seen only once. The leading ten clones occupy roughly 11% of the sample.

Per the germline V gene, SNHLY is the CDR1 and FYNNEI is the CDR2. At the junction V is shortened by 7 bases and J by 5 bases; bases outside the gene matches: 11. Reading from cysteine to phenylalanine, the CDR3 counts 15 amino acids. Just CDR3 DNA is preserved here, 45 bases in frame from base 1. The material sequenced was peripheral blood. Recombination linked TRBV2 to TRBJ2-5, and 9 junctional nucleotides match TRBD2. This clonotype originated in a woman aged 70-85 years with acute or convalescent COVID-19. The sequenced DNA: TGTGCCAGCACCACTCGAAGCGGGGGGCCGGAGACCCAGTACTTC. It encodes CASTTRSGGPETQYF. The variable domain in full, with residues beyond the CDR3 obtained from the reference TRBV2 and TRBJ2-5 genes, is EPEVTQTPSHQVTQMGQEVILRCVPISNHLYFYWYRQILGQKVEFLVSFYNNEISEKSEIFDDQFSVERPDGSNFTLKIRSTKLEDSAMYFCASTTRSGGPETQYFGPGTRLLVL.